The table lists the clone carrying this T cell receptor beta chain with many counts. The junction departs from the called germline gene at one end, perhaps through a read error. This entry belongs to a study of Graves' ophthalmopathy and Graves' hyperthyroidism. As the template, RNA transcripts were used to amplify TCR beta CDR3 regions. HTBI primers were used in a first-round RT-PCR, which preceded a second-round multiplex PCR. MiXCR, applied by TCRdb to the multiplex PCR reads, yields one record per CDR3 protein. In the table there are under 350,000 distinct CDR3 sequences, about a sixth of which are singletons. The CDR3 is made up of 13 amino acids. Per the germline V gene, CDR1 is DFQATT and CDR2 is SNEGSKA (reference sequence).

The TCR was taken from an adult man with Graves' ophthalmopathy. The genes are TRBV20-1 and TRBJ1-3, with a weak D call TRBD1 (5 bases). Sequenced material: peripheral blood. The CDR3 DNA sequence: TGCAGTGCAAGAGGGGAGCGTGGAAACACCATATATTTT. It is translated as CSARGERGNTIYF.